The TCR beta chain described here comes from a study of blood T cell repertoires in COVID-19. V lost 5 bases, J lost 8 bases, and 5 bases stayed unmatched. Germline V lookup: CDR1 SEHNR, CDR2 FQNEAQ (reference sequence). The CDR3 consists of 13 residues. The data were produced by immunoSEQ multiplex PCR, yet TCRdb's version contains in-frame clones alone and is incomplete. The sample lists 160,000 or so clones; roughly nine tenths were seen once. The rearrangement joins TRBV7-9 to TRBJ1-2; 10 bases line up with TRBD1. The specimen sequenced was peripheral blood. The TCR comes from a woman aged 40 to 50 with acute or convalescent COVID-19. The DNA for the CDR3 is TGTGCCAGCAGCCGTGACAGGGGGCGCGGCTACACCTTC. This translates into CASSRDRGRGYTF.